The entry below describes one TCR beta chain. Antigen specificity is unknown. This sample is drawn from a study of cytomegalovirus exposure and HLA in healthy donors. Study-wide findings and caveats: Reportedly, TCR beta sequences accurately predicted HLA-A and HLA-B alleles in most subjects. In vitro checks showed that a few CMV-associated chains really do target CMV antigens. Presence/absence analyses rested on an assumption that sequencing depth was roughly uniform across donors.

The PCR employed 60 Vbeta primers together with 13 Jbeta primers. TCRdb keeps only in-frame clones here, not all; method: immunoSEQ multiplex PCR. The sample lists fewer than 250,000 clones, 70% to 80% occurring once. Every donor was a healthy person donating bone marrow. Sequenced: PBMCs. The sequence derives from a man aged 35-49 years in good health and CMV-seronegative.

DNA for the CDR3: TGTGCCAGCAGCTTCTCCACCGGGGAGCTGTTTTTT. It is translated as CASSFSTGELFF. The V gene is TRBV7-6, the J gene TRBJ2-2; D remains unclear. Per germline, CDR1 SGHVS and CDR2 FNYEAQ. Trimming removed 3 bases at V and 4 bases at J, with 3 bases between. The CDR3 totals 12 residues.